This TCR beta chain was documented in a study of beta chain features in type 1 diabetes. General observations from the study: Shorter TCRB CDR3s, moderately but significantly so, were found in Type 1 diabetes patients in all four CD4+ subsets. Naive, central memory and regulatory TCRB repertoires appeared more similar among patients than healthy donors.

The germline V gene encodes CDR1 SGHAT and CDR2 FQDESV (reference sequence). The CDR3 runs 15 residues. Trimming pared 1 base from V and 2 bases from J, leaving 11 bases between. As to this clone: The antigen remains undetermined.

Expressed TCRB transcripts were sequenced because the isolated RNA had all been reverse transcribed beforehand. Profiling relied on immunoSEQ multiplex PCR, and the TCRdb table lists in-frame clones only, not all of them. Among 95,000 to 150,000 clones listed, about 15% were seen once. This rearrangement joins TRBV11-1 to TRBJ2-5, with a weak D call TRBD1 (5 bases). Sequencing was done on a sample of central memory CD4+ T cells from blood. This TCR derives from a man aged 25-45 years with type 1 diabetes. The CDR3 DNA follows: TGTGCCAGCAGCTTAGTTGCAGGGCAGCAAGAGACCCAGTACTTC. Residues: CASSLVAGQQETQYF.